A selection of T cell receptor beta chains follows, all from one sample in a study of beta chain features in type 1 diabetes. Produced via immunoSEQ multiplex PCR; TCRdb's table is partial and in-frame only. The table records 120,000 to 150,000 clones, around 50% of them present only once. Input material: Tregs from blood. These receptors all come from a man between 18 and 29 years old in good health. Each CDR3 is given with its conserved first and last residue. Each record gives: clone size, V gene, J gene, D gene, CDR3 DNA, CDR3 protein. A D gene is named only where the DNA matches it firmly. Part of the rows lack a size; the others show once, few, many or a class for expanded clones.

>.|TRBV11-2|TRBJ2-7|TRBD1
TGTGCCAGCAACAGCTTAGTGGGACAGGGGAGGGCCGAGCAGTACTTC
CASNSLVGQGRAEQYF
>few|TRBV19|TRBJ2-1|.
TGTGCCAGTAGTATTGGTCTAAGGGGTGGTTACAATGAGCAGTTCTTC
CASSIGLRGGYNEQFF
>.|TRBV7-7|TRBJ2-2|TRBD1
TGTGCCAGCAGCCCTAGGGGGCTAGGCACCGGGGAGCTGTTTTTT
CASSPRGLGTGELFF
>.|TRBV2|TRBJ1-1|.
TGTGCCAAGAGCGGGTTGGGAATCACTGAAGCTTTCTTT
CAKSGLGITEAFF
>.|TRBV11-2|TRBJ1-1|.
TGTGCCAGCAGCTGGGCAGGGTATCACACTGAAGCTTTCTTT
CASSWAGYHTEAFF
>few|TRBV7-2|TRBJ2-7|.
TGTGCCAGCAGCTCCCCACCGACAGGCCCCTACGAGCAGTACTTC
CASSSPPTGPYEQYF
>.|TRBV27|TRBJ2-1|.
TGTGCCAGTCGGAGGAGGTTCTCCTACAATGAGCAGTTCTTC
CASRRRFSYNEQFF
>.|TRBV19|TRBJ2-6|TRBD1
TGTGCCAGTGGCAGGGGGCCTGGGGCCAACGTCCTGACTTTC
CASGRGPGANVLTF
>.|TRBV28|TRBJ2-5|.
TGTGCCAGCAGTTTACCCCAGGGAAGAGAGACCCAGTACTTC
CASSLPQGRETQYF
>few|TRBV7-3|TRBJ2-3|TRBD2
TGTGCCAGCAGCCGAGCGGGAGCGGGGGATACGCAGTATTTT
CASSRAGAGDTQYF
>.|TRBV15|TRBJ2-1|TRBD2
TGTGCCACCAGCGGGTGGGGGACTAGCGGCAGGGTGTACAATGAGCAGTTCTTC
CATSGWGTSGRVYNEQFF
>.|TRBV19|TRBJ2-6|.
TGTGCCAGTAGTATATTGTGGCAGACTGGGGCCAACGTCCTGACTTTC
CASSILWQTGANVLTF
>few|TRBV5-4|TRBJ2-4|TRBD2
TGTGCCAGCAGCCAAGGCCTAGCGGGTAACATTCAGTACTTC
CASSQGLAGNIQYF
>.|TRBV7-8|TRBJ1-1|.
TGTGCCAGCAGCTTAGGACGGGGAATTAACACTGAAGCTTTCTTT
CASSLGRGINTEAFF
>.|TRBV5-1|TRBJ2-1|.
TGCGCCAGCAGCGCGGTACTAGGCCCCAATGAGCAGTTCTTC
CASSAVLGPNEQFF
>once|TRBV9|TRBJ2-5|.
TGTGCCAGCGCCCGTGGGAGGCAAGAGACCCAGTACTTC
CASARGRQETQYF
>few|TRBV14|TRBJ2-5|TRBD2
TGTGCCAGCAGCCACACTTATGGGAGGGATTTGGAGACCCAGTACTTC
CASSHTYGRDLETQYF
>.|TRBV29-1|TRBJ2-1|.
TGCAGCGTTATGGGAGCGGCGGTCCTTTACAATGAGCAGTTCTTC
CSVMGAAVLYNEQFF
>.|TRBV5-1|TRBJ2-1|.
TGCGCCAGCAGCTTGGGGCCAGCGGGCATGTCTTACAATGAGCAGTTCTTC
CASSLGPAGMSYNEQFF
>.|TRBV7-2|TRBJ2-3|TRBD2
TGTGCCAGCAGCTTAGGGGCGGGACTAGCGGGCACAGATACGCAGTATTTT
CASSLGAGLAGTDTQYF
>.|TRBV5-1|TRBJ2-7|TRBD1
TGCGCCAGCGGAACGGGACAGGGACAATACTACGAGCAGTACTTC
CASGTGQGQYYEQYF
>.|TRBV29-1|TRBJ2-2|TRBD1
TGCAGCGTGGCTGGGGACAGGGGGTTCTTCACCGGGGAGCTGTTTTTT
CSVAGDRGFFTGELFF
>.|TRBV29-1|TRBJ2-3|.
TGCAGCGTTGAACCTAGCACAGATACGCAGTATTTT
CSVEPSTDTQYF
>.|TRBV6-6|TRBJ1-1|.
TGTGCCAGCAGTTACCCGGGGGGGGTTACTGAAGCTTTCTTT
CASSYPGGVTEAFF
>few|TRBV2|TRBJ2-6|.
TGTGCCAGCTCGGTCTCGCGGAACTGGGCCAACGTCCTGACTTTC
CASSVSRNWANVLTF
>once|TRBV28|TRBJ1-5|.
TGTGCCAGCAGTTTTAGTCAGCCCCAGCATTTT
CASSFSQPQHF
>few|TRBV30|TRBJ2-2|TRBD2
TGTGCCTGGAGTCTAGCGGGAGGATCCGGGGAGCTGTTTTTT
CAWSLAGGSGELFF
>.|TRBV6-1|TRBJ2-7|.
TGTGCCAGCTGTTGGCAGGGAAGCTACGAGCAGTACTTC
CASCWQGSYEQYF
>.|TRBV7-6|TRBJ2-2|.
TGTGCCAGCAGCTTAGACGGGCAGGGCCTTATGAACACCGGGGAGCTGTTTTTT
CASSLDGQGLMNTGELFF
>few|TRBV19|TRBJ1-5|TRBD1
TGTGCCAGTAGTCCGCTCGACAGGGGCAATCAGCCCCAGCATTTT
CASSPLDRGNQPQHF
>.|TRBV28|TRBJ2-7|TRBD1
TGTGCCAGCAGCCGGGACAGGGGGACCTACGAGCAGTACTTC
CASSRDRGTYEQYF
>.|TRBV4-3|TRBJ2-7|TRBD2
TGCGCCAGCAGCCGCATTGGAACTAGCGTCGCCTACGAGCAGTACTTC
CASSRIGTSVAYEQYF
>few|TRBV5-1|TRBJ2-1|TRBD2
TGCGCCAGCAGCCCGTTACTAGCGGGAGGGGATGAGCAGTTCTTC
CASSPLLAGGDEQFF
>few|TRBV29-1|TRBJ1-6|TRBD1
TGCAGCGTCACTACCGGGACAGGAAATTCACCCCTCCACTTT
CSVTTGTGNSPLHF
>.|TRBV15|TRBJ2-7|TRBD1
TGTGCCACCAGCAGGCCAGGACAGGTCTTTGGGGAGCAGTACTTC
CATSRPGQVFGEQYF
>few|TRBV6-5|TRBJ2-7|TRBD1
TGTGCCAGCAGCCGACAGGGCTCTGGTGCGTACGAGCAGTACTTC
CASSRQGSGAYEQYF
>.|TRBV7-2|TRBJ2-7|.
TGTGCCAGCAGCTTAGGAGGGGGTGGCTACGAGCAGTACTTC
CASSLGGGGYEQYF
>.|TRBV7-2|TRBJ2-2|TRBD2
TGTGCCGGGAGGGTGGTAGGCACCGGGGAGCTGTTTTTT
CAGRVVGTGELFF
>few|TRBV7-3|TRBJ2-7|TRBD2
TGTGCCAGCAGCTTAGGGGGGGGAACCTACGAGCAGTACTTC
CASSLGGGTYEQYF
>.|TRBV14|TRBJ2-4|TRBD1
TGTGCCAGCAGCCAAGGAGGGGGCGGAAACATTCAGTACTTC
CASSQGGGGNIQYF
>.|TRBV27|TRBJ2-5|TRBD2
TGTGCCAGCAGCGGACTAGCGGGGGTTCAAGAGACCCAGTACTTC
CASSGLAGVQETQYF
>.|TRBV7-2|TRBJ2-1|.
TGTGCCAGCAGCTTATCATTACAGGCTGTCAGCTCCTACAATGAGCAGTTCTTC
CASSLSLQAVSSYNEQFF
>.|TRBV28|TRBJ2-7|.
TGTGCCAGCAGTTTAGTCGACTACACCTCCTACGAGCAGTACTTC
CASSLVDYTSYEQYF
>.|TRBV7-9|TRBJ2-1|TRBD2
TGTGCCAGCAGCCCCTACTGGGCTAGCGGGAGCGACGAGCAGTTCTTC
CASSPYWASGSDEQFF
>few|TRBV7-2|TRBJ2-7|TRBD1
TGTGCCAGCAGCTTAGCTGGGGGACAGGGGATCTACGAGCAGTACTTC
CASSLAGGQGIYEQYF